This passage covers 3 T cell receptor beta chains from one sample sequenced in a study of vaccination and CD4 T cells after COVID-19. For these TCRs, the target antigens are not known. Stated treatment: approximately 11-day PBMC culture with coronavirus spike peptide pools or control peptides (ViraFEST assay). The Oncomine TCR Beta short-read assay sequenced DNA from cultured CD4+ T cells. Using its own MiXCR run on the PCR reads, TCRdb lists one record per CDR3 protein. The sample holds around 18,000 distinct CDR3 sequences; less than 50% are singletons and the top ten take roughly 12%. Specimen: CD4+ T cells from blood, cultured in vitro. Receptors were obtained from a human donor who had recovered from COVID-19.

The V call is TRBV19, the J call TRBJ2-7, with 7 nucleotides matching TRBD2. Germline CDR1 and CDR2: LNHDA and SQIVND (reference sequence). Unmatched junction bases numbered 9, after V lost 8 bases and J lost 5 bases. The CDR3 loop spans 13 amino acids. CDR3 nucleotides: TGTGCCAGTGGAGCGGGAATTTATGACGAGCAGTACTTC. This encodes CASGAGIYDEQYF.

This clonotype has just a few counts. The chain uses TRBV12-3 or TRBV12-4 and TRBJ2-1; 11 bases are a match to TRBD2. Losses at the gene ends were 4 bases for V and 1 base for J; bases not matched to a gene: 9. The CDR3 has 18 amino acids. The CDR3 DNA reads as TGTGCCAGCAGTTGGGGACTAGCGGCGACCCCTTCCTACAATGAGCAGTTCTTC. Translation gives CASSWGLAATPSYNEQFF.

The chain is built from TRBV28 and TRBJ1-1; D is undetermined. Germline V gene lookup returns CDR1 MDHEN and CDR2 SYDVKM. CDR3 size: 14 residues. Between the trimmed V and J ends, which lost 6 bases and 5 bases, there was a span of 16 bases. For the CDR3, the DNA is TGTGCCAGCAGCCATCGATTTGGGGATACTGAAGCTTTCTTT. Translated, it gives CASSHRFGDTEAFF.